The 20 T cell receptor beta chains below were found in one sample sequenced in a study of spatial heterogeneity in lung cancer. MiXCR, applied by TCRdb to the 5' RACE reads, yields one record per CDR3 protein. The repertoire has 45,000 to 65,000 distinct CDR3 sequences, approximately 7% of them found once; the top ten carry roughly 3%. Sample time point: sample taken at primary tumor resection. Researchers sequenced whole RNA taken from tumor, nontumor lung or frozen PBMC without sorting. Sample: PBMCs, taken at surgery. These receptors were taken from a female donor with early-stage non-small cell lung cancer.

This clonotype showed up just a few times. The chain uses TRBV20-1 and TRBJ2-1; D is perhaps TRBD2 (5 bases). Germline-derived CDR1 and CDR2 are DFQATT and SNEGSKA (reference sequence). The CDR3 is 13 amino acids. V was shortened by 0 bases and J by 10 bases, with 13 bases between the two germline ends. CDR3 residues: CSARDSGGGEQFF. The CDR3 nucleotides read TGCAGTGCTAGAGATTCGGGCGGCGGGGAGCAGTTCTTC.

The chain combines TRBV7-2 with TRBJ1-1; no clear D gene. In germline, CDR1 is SGHTA, CDR2 FQGNSA. V lost 3 bases and J lost 1, with 6 bases in between. The length of the CDR3 is 13 residues. The CDR3 coding sequence is TGTGCCAGCAGCTTCAGCGAGAACACTGAAGCTTTCTTT. Protein sequence: CASSFSENTEAFF.

This chain connects TRBV7-8 to TRBJ1-6, with 9 bases that match TRBD1. The CDR3 is made up of 15 amino acids. The V gene end was trimmed by 4 bases and the J gene end by 4 bases; junction bases not matched to a gene: 2. Germline V gene data show CDR1 as SGHVS and CDR2 as FQNEAQ. CDR3 DNA: TGTGCCAGCAGCTCCGGGACAGGGTATAATTCACCCCTCCACTTT. Translated: CASSSGTGYNSPLHF.

In this sample, this clonotype turned up many times. This rearrangement joins TRBV3-1 to TRBJ2-3; possibly TRBD1 or TRBD2 for D (6 bases each). The CDR3 sequence is 16 residues long. Germline lookup yields CDR1 LGHDT and CDR2 YNNKEL (reference sequence). Trimming removed 5 bases at V and 3 bases at J, with 18 bases between. Written as DNA, the CDR3 is TGTGCCAGCAGCAGGGGGTTAGCGGAGATAACAGATACGCAGTATTTT. It specifies CASSRGLAEITDTQYF.

In this sample, this clonotype turned up many times. J is TRBJ1-4 and V is TRBV5-1, with D unresolved. The V gene lost 2 bases and the J gene lost 4 bases, with 12 bases spanning the gap. The CDR3 has 15 amino acids. CDR1 and CDR2 from the germline V gene are SGHRS and YFSETQ. CDR3 DNA: TGCGCCAGCAGCTTAATCGGCCAGAGTAATGAAAAACTGTTTTTT. The encoded protein is CASSLIGQSNEKLFF.

A word on this clonotype: The germline gene is not matched at one end of the junction; a read error may be the cause. V gene TRBV3-1 combines with J gene TRBJ1-2; a possible D gene is TRBD1 (5 bases). In germline, CDR1 is LGHDT, CDR2 YNNKEL (reference sequence). CDR3 length equals 13 residues. CDR3 amino acids: CASSQDLRGGYTF. The CDR3 DNA is TGTGCCAGCAGCCAAGATCTTAGGGGAGGCTACACTTTC.

This clonotype has a handful of counts. This chain uses TRBV28 with TRBJ2-1; TRBD1 agrees at 12 bases. Germline assignment: CDR1 MDHEN and CDR2 SYDVKM. The CDR3 is 16 amino acids. J was trimmed by 8 bases and V by 4 bases; bases with no gene match: 9. As DNA, the CDR3 is TGTGCCAGCAGTTCAGCCGGGACAGGGGGCAATGATGAGCAGTTCTTC. Its translation: CASSSAGTGGNDEQFF.

The rearrangement uses TRBV30 and TRBJ2-7; 9 nucleotides agree with TRBD1. J lost 6 bases, V lost 7 bases, and 10 bases had no gene match. The CDR3 has 13 amino acids. Germline CDR1 GTSNPN, CDR2 SVGIG (reference sequence). The CDR3, as DNA: TGTGCCTTCCACGACAGGGGGACCTTCGAGCAGTACTTC. This codes for CAFHDRGTFEQYF.

This clonotype was counted only a few times. V is TRBV24-1 and J is TRBJ2-1; D gene uncertain. Trimming shortened V by 4 bases and J by 5 bases, and 14 bases separated the two germline ends. From germline, CDR1 is KGHDR and CDR2 SFDVKD. The CDR3 runs 15 residues. CDR3: CATSDPGGPNNEQFF. DNA of the CDR3: TGTGCCACCAGTGACCCCGGTGGTCCGAACAATGAGCAGTTCTTC.

The CDR3 protein is CASARGPTDTQYF. Here the CDR3 DNA reads TGTGCCAGCGCGCGGGGGCCCACAGATACGCAGTATTTT. The J gene is TRBJ2-3, the V gene TRBV6-5; D is perhaps TRBD2 (7 bases). Looked up from germline, CDR1 is MNHEY and CDR2 is SVGAGI. V was pared by 8 bases and J by 2 bases, with 11 bases between. CDR3 length: 13 amino acids.

This clonotype turned up a few times. This chain joins TRBV7-9 and TRBJ2-5, with D perhaps given as TRBD1 or TRBD2 (5 bases each). CDR3 length: 13 residues. V gave up 5 bases and J gave up 3 bases, with 10 bases separating them. Germline CDR1 SEHNR, CDR2 FQNEAQ (reference sequence). As DNA, the CDR3 is TGTGCCAGCAGCCGGGACGTAAAAGAGACCCAGTACTTC. Its protein is CASSRDVKETQYF.

This clonotype was seen at least ten times. In nucleotides, the CDR3 is TGTGCCAGCAGCTTACAGGGGGTTGGGGCCTACGAGCAGTACTTC. Translating gives CASSLQGVGAYEQYF. The J gene is TRBJ2-7, the V gene TRBV5-4; 8 nucleotides line up with TRBD1. CDR3 length: 15 residues. CDR1 is SGHNT, CDR2 YYREEE, per germline (reference sequence). With 2 bases clipped from V and 2 bases from J, the junction kept 6 bases outside the gene matches.

This clonotype appeared a few times. The gene calls are TRBV9 and TRBJ2-3; a weak D match, TRBD2 (6 bases). Trimming cost V 7 bases and J 5 bases, with 17 bases left between them. Germline V gene sequence: CDR1 SGDLS, CDR2 YYNGEE. The CDR3 has 14 amino acids. CDR3 sequence: CASGAGRLVDTQYF. The CDR3 DNA sequence: TGTGCCAGCGGAGCCGGGAGACTGGTAGATACGCAGTATTTT.

This clonotype was observed many times. This chain links TRBV2 with TRBJ2-3; unclear D gene. Germline V lookup: CDR1 SNHLY, CDR2 FYNNEI. The V and J ends lost 3 bases and 6 bases respectively, with 10 bases between them. The CDR3 spans 13 residues. The CDR3 spells CASSDVISDTQYF. DNA for the CDR3: TGTGCCAGCAGTGATGTCATCAGTGATACGCAGTATTTT.

This clonotype was counted a few times. The chain employs TRBV7-3 and TRBJ2-5; 8 nucleotides align to TRBD2. The V gene end was trimmed by 3 bases and the J gene end by 4 bases; junction bases not matched to a gene: 7. The germline V gene has CDR1 SGHTA and CDR2 FQGTGA. This CDR3 spans 15 amino acids. The CDR3 reads CASSLALAAPETQYF. CDR3 nucleotides: TGTGCCAGCAGCTTGGCACTAGCGGCACCAGAGACCCAGTACTTC.

This clonotype was seen at least ten times. The chain recombines TRBV9 with TRBJ1-1; no clear D. The CDR3 covers 13 residues. Germline V gene data show CDR1 as SGDLS and CDR2 as YYNGEE. Trimming took off 0 bases at V and 4 bases at J, with 7 bases between the two ends. For the CDR3, the DNA is TGTGCCAGCAGCGTAGATGGCGGCACTGAAGCTTTCTTT. This gives the protein CASSVDGGTEAFF.

This clonotype showed up many times. The V call is TRBV5-1, the J call TRBJ2-7, with D perhaps being TRBD1 or TRBD2 (6 bases each). Looked up from germline, CDR1 is SGHRS and CDR2 is YFSETQ. V was cut by 7 bases and J by 1 base, with 18 bases left in between. The CDR3 sequence is 15 residues long. CDR3 protein: CASSIHRGQSYEQYF. The DNA of the CDR3 is TGCGCCAGCTCTATCCACCGGGGGCAGTCCTACGAGCAGTACTTC.

This clonotype was seen ten or more times. The chain combines TRBV6-2 or TRBV6-3 with TRBJ1-2, with 9 bases identical to TRBD1. Germline-derived CDR1 and CDR2 are MNHEY and SVGEGT. Losses at the gene ends were 4 bases for V and 8 bases for J; bases not matched to a gene: 8. The CDR3 is 14 residues long. The CDR3 DNA reads as TGTGCCAGCAGTTTCCGGGACAGGGTATCCGGCTACACCTTC. Translation: CASSFRDRVSGYTF.

The V gene is TRBV30, the J gene TRBJ2-7, with a weak D call TRBD1 (5 bases). This CDR3 is built from 12 residues. The germline V gene has CDR1 GTSNPN and CDR2 SVGIG (reference sequence). V was pared by 5 bases and J by 1 base, with 9 bases between. CDR3 in DNA: TGTGCCTGGTCTGACAGTTCCTACGAGCAGTACTTC. It codes for CAWSDSSYEQYF.

This chain joins TRBV25-1 and TRBJ1-4; 10 bases are shared with TRBD1. Germline V lookup: CDR1 MGHDK, CDR2 SYGVNS. V dropped 4 bases and J dropped 0; count of bases not matched to a gene: 14. This CDR3 comprises 20 residues. The CDR3 reads CASSGYRDRGSGATNEKLFF. The CDR3 DNA sequence: TGTGCCAGCAGTGGCTACCGGGACAGGGGATCGGGCGCAACTAATGAAAAACTGTTTTTT. Supplemented by reference TRBV25-1 and TRBJ1-4, the full variable domain reads EADIYQTPRYLVIGTGKKITLECSQTMGHDKMYWYQQDPGMELHLIHYSYGVNSTEKGDLSSESTVSRIRTEHFPLTLESARPSHTSQYLCASSGYRDRGSGATNEKLFFGSGTQLSVL.